The 25 T cell receptor beta chains below all came from one sample that was sequenced in a study of beta chain features in type 1 diabetes. Study findings and constraints: Type 1 diabetes patients had TCRB CDR3s that were shorter (moderately but significantly so) in all four CD4+ subsets.

The antigens of these receptors remain unknown. Investigators reverse transcribed all isolated RNA, so they sequenced expressed TCRB transcripts. TCRdb keeps only in-frame clones here, not all; method: immunoSEQ multiplex PCR. Among roughly 160,000 clones, roughly 8% were seen once, and the ten largest hold 0.5%. The specimen sequenced was central memory CD4+ T cells from blood. These receptors were collected from a man between 18 and 35 years old with type 1 diabetes.

This clone was seen more than once but under ten times. This chain uses TRBV5-6 with TRBJ2-5, with TRBD2 matching 16 bases. Per the germline V gene, CDR1 is SGHDT and CDR2 is YYEEEE. The CDR3 totals 17 residues. The V segment lost 4 bases and the J segment 5 bases; nucleotides outside the gene matches: 8. The CDR3 DNA follows: TGTGCCAGCAGCCCCGGGACTAGCGGGGGGGCCGGCGAGACCCAGTACTTC. This codes for CASSPGTSGGAGETQYF.

There are a few counts of this clone. The chain couples TRBV5-1 to TRBJ1-1; the match to TRBD1 covers 8 bases. The CDR3 runs 13 residues. Germline CDR1 reads SGHRS; CDR2 reads YFSETQ. Germline trimming cut 4 bases from V and 7 bases from J; bases unmatched to any gene: 6. The CDR3 DNA sequence: TGCGCCAGCAGCACCGGACAGGGCGGTGAAGCTTTCTTT. Protein: CASSTGQGGEAFF. The variable domain in full, completed from reference TRBV5-1 and TRBJ1-1, reads KAGVTQTPRYLIKTRGQQVTLSCSPISGHRSVSWYQQTPGQGLQFLFEYFSETQRNKGNFPGRFSGRQFSNSRSEMNVSTLELGDSALYLCASSTGQGGEAFFGQGTRLTVV.

The chain uses TRBV15 and TRBJ1-1; D is perhaps TRBD1 (5 bases). Per the germline V gene, CDR1 is LNHNV and CDR2 is YYDKDF (reference sequence). The CDR3 length is 14 residues. The V gene lost 0 bases and the J gene lost 7 bases, with 12 bases spanning the gap. The CDR3: CATSREAGRGEAFF. The CDR3 DNA is TGTGCCACCAGCAGAGAGGCAGGGAGGGGTGAAGCTTTCTTT.

The chain joins TRBV2 to TRBJ2-3, with 9 nucleotides matching TRBD2. Unmatched junction bases numbered 9, after V lost 6 bases and J lost 5 bases. Germline assignment: CDR1 SNHLY and CDR2 FYNNEI. The CDR3 sequence is 15 residues long. Here the CDR3 reads CASRGTSFIRDTQYF. CDR3 bases: TGTGCCAGCAGGGGGACTAGCTTCATTCGAGATACGCAGTATTTT.

The V gene is TRBV28, the J gene TRBJ1-5; no definite D call. The ends were cut back, 3 bases at V and 2 bases at J, with 11 bases in the middle. Germline values: CDR1 MDHEN, CDR2 SYDVKM. The CDR3 has 15 amino acids. The CDR3 is CASSFPGSGNQPQHF. CDR3 coding DNA: TGTGCCAGCAGTTTCCCGGGAAGTGGCAATCAGCCCCAGCATTTT.

The chain has TRBV5-1 and TRBJ1-2; 7 bases align to TRBD1. The germline CDR1 and CDR2 sequences are SGHRS and YFSETQ. CDR3 length: 14 amino acids. The V gene end was trimmed by 0 bases and the J gene end by 6 bases; junction bases not matched to a gene: 5. The CDR3 DNA is TGCGCCAGCAGCTTGGTACAGGGGTCGGATGGCTACACCTTC. It encodes CASSLVQGSDGYTF. Using reference TRBV5-1 and TRBJ1-2 for the parts outside the CDR3, the full variable domain is KAGVTQTPRYLIKTRGQQVTLSCSPISGHRSVSWYQQTPGQGLQFLFEYFSETQRNKGNFPGRFSGRQFSNSRSEMNVSTLELGDSALYLCASSLVQGSDGYTFGSGTRLTVV.

This chain links TRBV5-6 with TRBJ2-7; D is ambiguous. V dropped 2 bases and J dropped 5 bases, with 11 bases sitting between them. The CDR3 length is 13 residues. Per germline, CDR1 SGHDT and CDR2 YYEEEE. Here the CDR3 reads CASSLPGLNEQYF. The CDR3 DNA is TGTGCCAGCAGCTTACCCGGTCTGAACGAGCAGTACTTC.

This clone has ten or more counts. In nucleotides, the CDR3 is TGTGCCAGCAGCAAAGCGCGGAACAGCGGGCCCTACGAGCAGTACTTC. Its protein is CASSKARNSGPYEQYF. This chain links TRBV21-1 with TRBJ2-7; TRBD2 is the table's D call and was not checked against the DNA. TRBV21-1 is a pseudogene locus. The CDR3 length is 16 residues.

This clone occurred a few times. This sequence joins TRBV19 and TRBJ2-5; the D is unclear. Germline V gene sequence: CDR1 LNHDA, CDR2 SQIVND (reference sequence). Deletions cut 7 bases from V and 2 bases from J, with 11 bases between. The CDR3 consists of 13 residues. CDR3 sequence reads: CASTTGGQETQYF. The CDR3 DNA is TGTGCCAGTACCACCGGCGGTCAAGAGACCCAGTACTTC.

The rearrangement joins TRBV7-9 to TRBJ1-4; D call uncertain. The CDR3 has 13 amino acids. Germline CDR1 and CDR2: SEHNR and FQNEAQ (reference sequence). The V gene lost 5 bases and the J gene lost 8 bases, with 12 bases spanning the gap. DNA for the CDR3: TGTGCCAGCAGCGCACTAGCGGGGGAAAAACTGTTTTTT. Its translation: CASSALAGEKLFF. Drawing the rest from reference TRBV7-9 and TRBJ1-4, the complete variable domain is DTGVSQNPRHKITKRGQNVTFRCDPISEHNRLYWYRQTLGQGPEFLTYFQNEAQLEKSRLLSDRFSAERPKGSFSTLEIQRTEQGDSAMYLCASSALAGEKLFFGSGTQLSVL.

In its sample, this clone was seen a few times. This chain connects TRBV4-2 to TRBJ2-7, with TRBD1 matching over 8 bases. The germline gives CDR1 LGHNA, CDR2 YNFKEQ. The CDR3 runs 14 residues. With V trimmed by 1 base and J by 6 bases, 5 bases remained unmatched. The CDR3 sequence is CASSQGPTGGEQYF. DNA of the CDR3: TGTGCCAGCAGCCAAGGTCCAACAGGGGGCGAGCAGTACTTC.

This clone was observed a handful of times. The chain uses TRBV5-6 and TRBJ1-2, with TRBD1 matching 8 bases. Germline trimming cut 2 bases from V and 4 bases from J; bases unmatched to any gene: 4. Germline V CDR1 and CDR2: SGHDT, YYEEEE. This CDR3 contains 14 residues. The CDR3 bases are TGTGCCAGCAGCTTACCGGGACAGGCCTATGGCTACACCTTC. Translation gives CASSLPGQAYGYTF.

The chain recombines TRBV4-2 with TRBJ2-1, with a tentative D call TRBD2 (5 bases). This CDR3 spans 14 amino acids. Germline CDR1 LGHNA, CDR2 YNFKEQ. Deletions cut 0 bases from V and 10 bases from J, with 13 bases between. CDR3 coding DNA: TGTGCCAGCAGCCAAGAGGTGAGGACTTGGGAGCAGTTCTTC. The encoded protein is CASSQEVRTWEQFF.

This clone appeared a few times. The chain uses TRBV7-9 and TRBJ2-3; 7 bases line up with TRBD2. This CDR3 has 16 residues. Unmatched junction bases numbered 7, after V lost 2 bases and J lost 2 bases. Germline CDR1 is SEHNR and CDR2 is FQNEAQ (reference sequence). For the CDR3, the DNA is TGTGCCAGCAGCTTACGGCCTAGCGGACTCACAGATACGCAGTATTTT. It encodes CASSLRPSGLTDTQYF.

This rearrangement joins TRBV5-1 to TRBJ2-5; 11 nucleotides line up with TRBD2. The germline gives CDR1 SGHRS, CDR2 YFSETQ. The CDR3 covers 15 residues. Trimming at V came to 4 bases and at J to 3 bases, leaving 5 bases not matched to a gene. This chain's CDR3 is CASSLLTSGKETQYF. The CDR3 DNA reads as TGCGCCAGCAGCCTACTGACTAGCGGGAAAGAGACCCAGTACTTC.

This clone was counted ten times or more. The chain uses TRBV19 and TRBJ2-4, with TRBD2 as a possible D gene (5 bases). Deletions cut 5 bases from V and 7 bases from J, with 12 bases between. The CDR3 has 13 residues. In germline, CDR1 is LNHDA, CDR2 SQIVND (reference sequence). CDR3 bases: TGTGCCAGTAGTTCCGAGGGCGGGAACATTCAGTACTTC. Translated: CASSSEGGNIQYF.

This clone was seen a handful of times. The chain employs TRBV5-6 and TRBJ1-1; D is undetermined. The CDR3 totals 15 residues. Deletions cut 1 base from V and 2 bases from J, with 12 bases between. Germline assignment: CDR1 SGHDT and CDR2 YYEEEE. The CDR3 here is CASSLLEAHNTEAFF. CDR3 DNA: TGTGCCAGCAGCTTGTTGGAGGCGCATAACACTGAAGCTTTCTTT.

In its sample, this clone was seen many times. V and J are TRBV11-2 and TRBJ1-1; possibly TRBD1 for D (6 bases). The V gene lost 0 bases and the J gene lost 5 bases, with 13 bases spanning the gap. Per the germline V gene, CDR1 is SGHAT and CDR2 is FQNNGV. This CDR3 has 15 residues. DNA of the CDR3: TGTGCCAGCAGCTTAGAGTGGGGCCAGGGGACTGAAGCTTTCTTT. Translated, it gives CASSLEWGQGTEAFF.

In DNA, the CDR3 is TGTGCCACTGAAGAAGGGACAGGGGGGAGCGGCTACACCTTC. It codes for CATEEGTGGSGYTF. The V call is TRBV7-2, the J call TRBJ1-2; 11 bases align to TRBD1. V lost 10 bases, J lost 8 bases, and 12 bases stayed unmatched. CDR3 length: 14 amino acids. The germline V gene encodes CDR1 SGHTA and CDR2 FQGNSA. The whole variable domain, remainder taken from reference TRBV7-2 and TRBJ1-2, is GAGVSQSPSNKVTEKGKDVELRCDPISGHTALYWYRQSLGQGLEFLIYFQGNSAPDKSGLPSDRFSAERTGGSVSTLTIQRTQQEDSAVYLCATEEGTGGSGYTFGSGTRLTVV.

The sample holds many counts of this clone. The chain links TRBV5-1 to TRBJ1-5, with 7 positions matching TRBD1. Germline assignment: CDR1 SGHRS and CDR2 YFSETQ. V lost 0 bases, J lost 0 bases, and 0 bases stayed unmatched. CDR3 length: 15 residues. As DNA, the CDR3 is TGCGCCAGCAGCTTGGGACAGGGTAGCAATCAGCCCCAGCATTTT. Translated: CASSLGQGSNQPQHF.

V is TRBV30 and J is TRBJ1-1; D may be TRBD1 (6 bases). V was shortened by 2 bases and J by 0 bases, with 25 bases between the two germline ends. The length of the CDR3 is 19 residues. Per germline, CDR1 GTSNPN and CDR2 SVGIG (reference sequence). This CDR3 reads CAWSPRGIVRNRLNTEAFF. CDR3 bases: TGTGCCTGGAGTCCCAGGGGAATCGTCCGGAATCGTTTGAACACTGAAGCTTTCTTT.

This sequence joins TRBV4-2 and TRBJ2-5, with 9 bases matching TRBD1. Per the germline V gene, CDR1 is LGHNA and CDR2 is YNFKEQ. J gave up 11 bases and V 3 bases, and 10 bases lay outside the gene matches. This CDR3 has 14 amino acids. CDR3 DNA sequence: TGTGCCAGCAGCCAGGGACAGGGTTTCGGGGAGCAGTACTTC. Its translation is CASSQGQGFGEQYF.

This clone was detected only a few times. The rearrangement joins TRBV5-1 to TRBJ1-3, with D possibly being TRBD1 (5 bases). V was trimmed by 2 bases and J by 1 base, leaving 16 bases between them. This CDR3 comprises 17 residues. Germline V gives CDR1 SGHRS, CDR2 YFSETQ. CDR3 protein: CASSLLSGGGSGNTIYF. DNA for the CDR3: TGCGCCAGCAGCTTATTATCCGGGGGAGGATCTGGAAACACCATATATTTT. Full variable domain (outside the CDR3, taken from reference TRBV5-1 and TRBJ1-3): KAGVTQTPRYLIKTRGQQVTLSCSPISGHRSVSWYQQTPGQGLQFLFEYFSETQRNKGNFPGRFSGRQFSNSRSEMNVSTLELGDSALYLCASSLLSGGGSGNTIYFGEGSWLTVV.

This clone appeared a few times. The V call is TRBV28, the J call TRBJ1-3, with no clear D. The germline V gene has CDR1 MDHEN and CDR2 SYDVKM. The CDR3 spans 13 residues. Trimming shortened V by 7 bases and J by 0 bases, and 7 bases separated the two germline ends. The CDR3 region is CASIPFSGNTIYF. The DNA for the CDR3 is TGTGCCAGCATTCCCTTCTCTGGAAACACCATATATTTT.

This sequence joins TRBV11-3 and TRBJ2-1; TRBD2 is a possible D gene (6 bases). V was pared by 5 bases and J by 1 base, with 9 bases between. The CDR3 runs 14 residues. The germline gives CDR1 SGHNT, CDR2 YENEEA. CDR3 amino acids: CASSHGGSYNEQFF. The CDR3 DNA follows: TGTGCCAGCAGCCACGGAGGGTCCTACAATGAGCAGTTCTTC.